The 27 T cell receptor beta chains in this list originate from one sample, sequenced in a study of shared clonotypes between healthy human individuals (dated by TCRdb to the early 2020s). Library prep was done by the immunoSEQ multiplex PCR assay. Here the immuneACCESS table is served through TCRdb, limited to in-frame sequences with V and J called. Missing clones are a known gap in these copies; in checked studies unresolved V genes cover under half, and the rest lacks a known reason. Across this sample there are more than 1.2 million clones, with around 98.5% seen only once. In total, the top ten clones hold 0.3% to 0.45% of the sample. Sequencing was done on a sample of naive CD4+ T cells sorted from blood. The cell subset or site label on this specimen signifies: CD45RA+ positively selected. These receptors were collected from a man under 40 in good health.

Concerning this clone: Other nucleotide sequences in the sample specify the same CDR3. The CDR3 reads CASSPGGETQYF. CDR3 nucleotides: TGCGCCAGCAGTCCGGGGGGAGAGACCCAGTACTTC. V and J are TRBV10-1 and TRBJ2-5; 7 bases fit TRBD2. CDR3 length: 12 amino acids. Germline loops: CDR1 WNHNN, CDR2 SYGVQD (reference sequence). V trimming: 5 bases; J trimming: 4 bases; junction bases outside the gene matches: 1.

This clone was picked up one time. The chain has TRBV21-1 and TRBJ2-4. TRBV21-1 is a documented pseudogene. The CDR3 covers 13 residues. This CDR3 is CAVYLEAKNIQYF. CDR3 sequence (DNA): TGTGCCGTCTATCTGGAAGCCAAAAACATTCAGTACTTC.

The CDR3 nucleotides read TGCGCCAGCAGCTGGCAAGGACTAGCGGGTGGCGAGACCCAGTACTTC. Encoded protein: CASSWQGLAGGETQYF. This chain joins TRBV5-1 and TRBJ2-5; 11 bases line up with TRBD2. The germline gives CDR1 SGHRS, CDR2 YFSETQ. The V gene end was trimmed by 3 bases and the J gene end by 5 bases; junction bases not matched to a gene: 9. This CDR3 is 16 amino acids long.

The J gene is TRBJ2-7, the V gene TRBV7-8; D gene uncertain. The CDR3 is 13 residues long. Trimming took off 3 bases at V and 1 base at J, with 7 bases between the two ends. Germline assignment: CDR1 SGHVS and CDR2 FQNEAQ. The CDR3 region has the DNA TGTGCCAGCAGCTTTGGGTTGTCCTACGAGCAGTACTTC. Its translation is CASSFGLSYEQYF.

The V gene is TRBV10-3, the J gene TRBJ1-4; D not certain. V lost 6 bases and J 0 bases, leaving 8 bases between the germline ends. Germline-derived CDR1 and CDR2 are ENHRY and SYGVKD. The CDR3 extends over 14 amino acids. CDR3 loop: CAIRGAATNEKLFF. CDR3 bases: TGTGCCATCAGGGGAGCCGCAACTAATGAAAAACTGTTTTTT.

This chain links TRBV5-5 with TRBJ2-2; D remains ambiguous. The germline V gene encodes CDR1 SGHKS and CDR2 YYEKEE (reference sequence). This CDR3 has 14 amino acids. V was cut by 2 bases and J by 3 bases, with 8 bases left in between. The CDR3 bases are TGTGCCAGCAGCTTACTTGGACACACCGGGGAGCTGTTTTTT. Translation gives CASSLLGHTGELFF.

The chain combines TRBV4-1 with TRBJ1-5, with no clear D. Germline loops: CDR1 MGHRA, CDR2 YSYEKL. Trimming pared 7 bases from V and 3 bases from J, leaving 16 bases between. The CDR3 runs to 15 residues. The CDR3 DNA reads TGCGCCAGCACACCGGGCCGGATCCCCAATCAGCCCCAGCATTTT. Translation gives CASTPGRIPNQPQHF.

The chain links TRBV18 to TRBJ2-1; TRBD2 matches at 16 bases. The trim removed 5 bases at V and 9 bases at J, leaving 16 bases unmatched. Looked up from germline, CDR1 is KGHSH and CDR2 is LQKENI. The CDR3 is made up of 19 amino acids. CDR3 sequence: CASSIGTSGRAPRSSEQFF. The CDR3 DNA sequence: TGTGCCAGCTCAATAGGGACTAGCGGGAGGGCCCCGAGGAGCAGTGAGCAGTTCTTC.

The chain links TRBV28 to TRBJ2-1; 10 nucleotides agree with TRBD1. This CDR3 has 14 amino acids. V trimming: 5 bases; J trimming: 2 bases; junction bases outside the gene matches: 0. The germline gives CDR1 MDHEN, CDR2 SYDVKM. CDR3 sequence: CASSDRGPYNEQFF. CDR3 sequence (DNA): TGTGCCAGCAGTGACAGGGGGCCCTACAATGAGCAGTTCTTC.

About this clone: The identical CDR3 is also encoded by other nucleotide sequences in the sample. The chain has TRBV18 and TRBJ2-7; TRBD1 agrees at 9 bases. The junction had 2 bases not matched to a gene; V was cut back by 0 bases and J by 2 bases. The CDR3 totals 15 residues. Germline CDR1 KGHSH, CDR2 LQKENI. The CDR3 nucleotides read TGTGCCAGCTCACCACCTCGGACAGGGGCCTACGAGCAGTACTTC. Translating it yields CASSPPRTGAYEQYF.

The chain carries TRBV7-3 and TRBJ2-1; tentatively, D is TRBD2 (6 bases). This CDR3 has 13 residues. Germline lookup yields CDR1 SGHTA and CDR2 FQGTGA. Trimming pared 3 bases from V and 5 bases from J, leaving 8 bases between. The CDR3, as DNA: TGTGCCAGCAGCTTCCGGGAGAACAATGAGCAGTTCTTC. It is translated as CASSFRENNEQFF.

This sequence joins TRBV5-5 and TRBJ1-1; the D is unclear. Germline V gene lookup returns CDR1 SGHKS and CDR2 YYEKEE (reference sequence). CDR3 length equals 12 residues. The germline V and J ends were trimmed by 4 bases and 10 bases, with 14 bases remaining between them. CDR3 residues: CASSPQARSAFF. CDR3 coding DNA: TGTGCCAGCAGCCCTCAAGCTCGTTCAGCTTTCTTT.

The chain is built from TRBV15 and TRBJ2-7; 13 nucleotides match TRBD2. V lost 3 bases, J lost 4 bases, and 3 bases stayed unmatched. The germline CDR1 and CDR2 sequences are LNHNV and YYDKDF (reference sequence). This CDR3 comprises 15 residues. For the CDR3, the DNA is TGTGCCACCAGCAGGACTAGCGGGAGGATATACGAGCAGTACTTC. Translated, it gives CATSRTSGRIYEQYF. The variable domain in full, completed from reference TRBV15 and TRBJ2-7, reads DAMVIQNPRYQVTQFGKPVTLSCSQTLNHNVMYWYQQKSSQAPKLLFHYYDKDFNNEADTPDNFQSRRPNTSFCFLDIRSPGLGDTAMYLCATSRTSGRIYEQYFGPGTRLTVT.

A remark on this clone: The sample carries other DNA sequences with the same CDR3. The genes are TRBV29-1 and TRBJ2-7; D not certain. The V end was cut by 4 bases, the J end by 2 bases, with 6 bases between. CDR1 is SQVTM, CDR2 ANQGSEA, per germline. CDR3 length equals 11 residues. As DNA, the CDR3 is TGCAGCGTTGTAGGAGCCTACGAGCAGTACTTC. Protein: CSVVGAYEQYF.

For the CDR3, the DNA is TGTGCCAGCAGCTCAAAGACTAGCGCCTACAATGAGCAGTTCTTC. Its protein product is CASSSKTSAYNEQFF. This chain uses TRBV7-9 with TRBJ2-1; TRBD2 aligns across 8 bases. CDR1 is SEHNR, CDR2 FQNEAQ, per germline (reference sequence). The V segment lost 4 bases and the J segment 2 bases; nucleotides outside the gene matches: 4. The CDR3 length is 15 residues.

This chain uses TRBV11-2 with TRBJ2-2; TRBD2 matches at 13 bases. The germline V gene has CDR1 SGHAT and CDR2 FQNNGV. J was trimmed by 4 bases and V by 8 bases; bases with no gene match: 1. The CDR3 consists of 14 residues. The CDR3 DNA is TGTGCCAGCCGGACTAGCGGGAGCACCGGGGAGCTGTTTTTT. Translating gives CASRTSGSTGELFF.

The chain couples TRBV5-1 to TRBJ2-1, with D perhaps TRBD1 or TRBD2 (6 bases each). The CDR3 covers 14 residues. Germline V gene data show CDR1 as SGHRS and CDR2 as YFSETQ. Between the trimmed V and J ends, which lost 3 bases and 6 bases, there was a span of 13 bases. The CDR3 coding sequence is TGCGCCAGCAGCTGGAAGGGGGGTCGCAATGAGCAGTTCTTC. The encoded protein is CASSWKGGRNEQFF. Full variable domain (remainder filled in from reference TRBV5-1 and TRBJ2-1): KAGVTQTPRYLIKTRGQQVTLSCSPISGHRSVSWYQQTPGQGLQFLFEYFSETQRNKGNFPGRFSGRQFSNSRSEMNVSTLELGDSALYLCASSWKGGRNEQFFGPGTRLTVL.

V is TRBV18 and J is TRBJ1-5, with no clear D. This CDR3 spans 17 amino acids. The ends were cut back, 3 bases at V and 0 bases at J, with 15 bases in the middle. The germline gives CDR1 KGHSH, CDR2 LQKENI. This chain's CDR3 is CASSPGVAVNSNQPQHF. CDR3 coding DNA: TGTGCCAGCTCACCCGGGGTTGCGGTGAATAGCAATCAGCCCCAGCATTTT.

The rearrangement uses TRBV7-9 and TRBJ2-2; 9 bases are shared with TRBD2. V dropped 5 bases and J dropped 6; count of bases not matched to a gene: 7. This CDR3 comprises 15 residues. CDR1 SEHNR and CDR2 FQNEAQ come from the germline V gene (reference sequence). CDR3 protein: CASSPRTSEAGELFF. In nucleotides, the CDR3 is TGTGCCAGCAGCCCCAGGACTAGCGAGGCCGGGGAGCTGTTTTTT.

The CDR3 nucleotides are TGTGCCAGCAGTGAAACAGGGGTTGGGGCCAACGTCCTGACTTTC. Protein product: CASSETGVGANVLTF. The V gene is TRBV2, the J gene TRBJ2-6; 7 nucleotides line up with TRBD1. V was clipped by 2 bases and J by 3 bases; unmatched bases: 1. The CDR3 covers 15 residues. Per the germline V gene, CDR1 is SNHLY and CDR2 is FYNNEI.

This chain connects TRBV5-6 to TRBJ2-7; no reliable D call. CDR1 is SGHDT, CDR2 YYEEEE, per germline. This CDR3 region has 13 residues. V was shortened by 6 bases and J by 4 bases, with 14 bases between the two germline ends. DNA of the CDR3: TGTGCCAGCAACTCTAAACCCGGGTACGAGCAGTACTTC. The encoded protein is CASNSKPGYEQYF.

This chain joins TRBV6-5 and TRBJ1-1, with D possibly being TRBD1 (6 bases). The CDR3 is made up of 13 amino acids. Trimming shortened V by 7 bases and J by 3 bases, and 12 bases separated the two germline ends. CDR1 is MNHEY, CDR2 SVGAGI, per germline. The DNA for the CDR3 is TGTGCCAGCACCCTGAGGGGGGACACTGAAGCTTTCTTT. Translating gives CASTLRGDTEAFF.

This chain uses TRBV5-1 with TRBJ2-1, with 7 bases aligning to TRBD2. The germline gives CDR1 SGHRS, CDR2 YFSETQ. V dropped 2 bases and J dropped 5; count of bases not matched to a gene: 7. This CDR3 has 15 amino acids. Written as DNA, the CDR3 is TGCGCCAGCAGCTTTTCGGGGGAGGGTGACAATGAGCAGTTCTTC. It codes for CASSFSGEGDNEQFF.

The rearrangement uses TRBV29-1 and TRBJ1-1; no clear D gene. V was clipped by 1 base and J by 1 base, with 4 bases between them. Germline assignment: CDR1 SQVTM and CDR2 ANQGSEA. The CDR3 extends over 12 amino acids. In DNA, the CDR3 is TGCAGCGTTGAAGCTGAGAACACTGAAGCTTTCTTT. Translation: CSVEAENTEAFF.

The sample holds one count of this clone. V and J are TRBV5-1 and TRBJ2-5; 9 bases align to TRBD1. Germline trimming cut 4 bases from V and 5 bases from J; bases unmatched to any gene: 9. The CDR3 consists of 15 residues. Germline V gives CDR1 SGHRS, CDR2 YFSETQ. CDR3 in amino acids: CASSGRDRVIETQYF. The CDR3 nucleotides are TGCGCCAGCAGCGGCCGGGACAGGGTTATCGAGACCCAGTACTTC.

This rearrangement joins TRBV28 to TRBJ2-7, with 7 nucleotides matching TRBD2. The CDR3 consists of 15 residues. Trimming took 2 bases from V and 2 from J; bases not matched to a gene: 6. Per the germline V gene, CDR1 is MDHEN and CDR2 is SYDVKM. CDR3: CASSLSSSGPYEQYF. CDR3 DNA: TGTGCCAGCAGTTTAAGCTCTAGCGGTCCCTACGAGCAGTACTTC.

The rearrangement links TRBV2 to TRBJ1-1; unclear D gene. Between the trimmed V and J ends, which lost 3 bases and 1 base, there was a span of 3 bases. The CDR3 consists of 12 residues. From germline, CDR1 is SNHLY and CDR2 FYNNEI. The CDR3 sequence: CASSEANTEAFF. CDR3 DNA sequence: TGTGCCAGCAGTGAGGCGAACACTGAAGCTTTCTTT.